A single sample is the source of the 5 T cell receptor beta chains below, sequenced in a study of response to subunit inactivated influenza vaccine. TCRdb reanalysed the RT-PCR reads using MiXCR and keeps one entry per CDR3 protein. The sample consists of about 780,000 distinct CDR3 sequences, around 18% of them appearing once. Sequences were derived from PBMCs from blood, sampled 5 days after vaccination. The source of these receptors is a man in his forties or fifties who received an inactivated influenza vaccine.

CDR3 DNA sequence: TGCGCCAGCAGCTTCGAACAGTCAGACGAGCAGTACTTC. Residues: CASSFEQSDEQYF. The V gene is TRBV5-1, the J gene TRBJ2-7, with D hard to call. The CDR3 sequence is 13 residues long. Germline lookup yields CDR1 SGHRS and CDR2 YFSETQ. The V end lost 2 bases, the J end lost 5 bases, and 11 bases lay between the germline ends.

The sample holds many counts of this clonotype. This sequence joins TRBV12-3 or TRBV12-4 and TRBJ1-6; D is unclear. V was clipped by 6 bases and J by 9 bases, with 18 bases between them. The CDR3 has 15 residues. The CDR3 protein is CASSSSLGPRSPLHF. DNA for the CDR3: TGTGCCAGCAGCTCCTCTCTTGGGCCTCGTTCACCCCTCCACTTT.

This chain joins TRBV10-3 and TRBJ1-2, with a possible D match to TRBD1 (6 bases). Looked up from germline, CDR1 is ENHRY and CDR2 is SYGVKD. V lost 10 bases to trimming and J lost 7 bases, with 22 bases between them. The CDR3 covers 14 residues. This CDR3 is CATTNPTGGFGYTF. CDR3 nucleotide sequence: TGTGCCACGACAAACCCGACAGGAGGTTTTGGCTACACCTTC.

The chain couples TRBV11-2 to TRBJ2-7, with a weak D call TRBD1 (5 bases). Germline V CDR1 and CDR2: SGHAT, FQNNGV. Trimming stripped 3 bases from V and 2 bases from J, with 11 bases between. The CDR3 runs 14 residues. Written as DNA, the CDR3 is TGTGCCAGCAGCTTCGGACAAATCGCCTACGAGCAGTACTTC. This gives the protein CASSFGQIAYEQYF.

The genes are TRBV20-1 and TRBJ2-2; D not resolved. Germline V gene lookup returns CDR1 DFQATT and CDR2 SNEGSKA (reference sequence). V dropped 1 base and J dropped 11 bases, with 14 bases sitting between them. There are 13 residues in the CDR3. The CDR3 coding sequence is TGCAGTGCTAGAGTATCGGTTTTAGGAGAGCTGTTTTTT. It specifies CSARVSVLGELFF.